Described below is a single T cell receptor (beta chain) sequence and its context. Categorization into cohorts depended on clinical history that participants reported. The V end lost 4 bases, the J end lost 2 bases, and 19 bases lay between the germline ends. Germline V CDR1 and CDR2: SGDLS, YYNGEE. The CDR3 is 16 amino acids. These data originate in a study of blood T cell repertoires in COVID-19. TCRdb's table, derived via immunoSEQ multiplex PCR, lists solely in-frame clones and lacks some. Found here are some 340,000 clones, roughly nine tenths of them singletons; the top ten hold roughly 3.9%. The sequencing input was PBMCs or T cells enriched from blood (not recorded which). The genes are TRBV9 and TRBJ2-7, with D tentatively TRBD2 (6 bases). The TCR was taken from a woman aged 30 to 39 who had been exposed to COVID-19. This CDR3 reads CASSPSPGLSTYEQYF. In nucleotides, the CDR3 is TGTGCCAGCAGCCCCTCCCCGGGACTTTCAACCTACGAGCAGTACTTC.